The 5 T cell receptor beta chains in this list originate from one sample, sequenced in a study of blood T cell repertoires in COVID-19. The method was immunoSEQ multiplex PCR; TCRdb's version includes in-frame clones alone and lacks a portion of them. The sample holds about 54,000 clones, less than 90% seen once. The sample comprised peripheral blood. The receptors were gathered from a woman aged 55-69 years with acute or convalescent COVID-19.

The chain carries TRBV25-1 and TRBJ2-5; the D gene is possibly TRBD2 (5 bases). This CDR3 has 14 amino acids. CDR1 MGHDK and CDR2 SYGVNS come from the germline V gene. Trimming took off 6 bases at V and 1 base at J, with 12 bases between the two ends. This CDR3 reads CASSGVGSQETQYF. The CDR3 nucleotides read TGTGCCAGCAGCGGGGTGGGGAGCCAAGAGACCCAGTACTTC.

This clone was recorded only once. The chain joins TRBV5-1 to TRBJ1-1; D remains unclear. V lost 2 bases to trimming and J lost 4 bases, with 12 bases between them. Germline CDR1 is SGHRS and CDR2 is YFSETQ. This CDR3 contains 14 residues. The CDR3 sequence is CASSLVDPGTEAFF. In nucleotides, the CDR3 is TGCGCCAGCAGCTTAGTCGACCCGGGCACTGAAGCTTTCTTT. The variable domain in full, with the rest retrieved from reference TRBV5-1 and TRBJ1-1, is KAGVTQTPRYLIKTRGQQVTLSCSPISGHRSVSWYQQTPGQGLQFLFEYFSETQRNKGNFPGRFSGRQFSNSRSEMNVSTLELGDSALYLCASSLVDPGTEAFFGQGTRLTVV.

The chain employs TRBV6-1 and TRBJ1-2; 9 positions match TRBD1. J was trimmed by 14 bases and V by 0 bases; bases with no gene match: 7. Germline CDR1 MNHNS, CDR2 SASEGT. The CDR3 loop spans 13 amino acids. The CDR3 here is CASSEAGYRGLTF. The CDR3 region has the DNA TGTGCCAGCAGTGAAGCTGGGTACAGGGGGCTAACCTTC.

The V call is TRBV9, the J call TRBJ2-1; D is unresolved. Trimming took 0 bases from V and 4 from J, leaving 11 bases between them. Germline V CDR1 and CDR2: SGDLS, YYNGEE. The CDR3 covers 15 residues. In DNA form, the CDR3 reads TGTGCCAGCAGCGTAGAGCCTAGTCGGTACAATGAGCAGTTCTTC. It is translated as CASSVEPSRYNEQFF.

This clone was seen a single time. CDR3: CASSSSARPNQPQHF. The CDR3 nucleotides read TGTGCCAGCAGTTCCTCCGCCAGGCCCAATCAGCCCCAGCATTTT. V gene TRBV27 combines with J gene TRBJ1-5; D is unclear. Trimming removed 4 bases at V and 3 bases at J, with 13 bases between. Germline CDR1 reads MNHEY; CDR2 reads SMNVEV (reference sequence). The CDR3 loop spans 15 amino acids.